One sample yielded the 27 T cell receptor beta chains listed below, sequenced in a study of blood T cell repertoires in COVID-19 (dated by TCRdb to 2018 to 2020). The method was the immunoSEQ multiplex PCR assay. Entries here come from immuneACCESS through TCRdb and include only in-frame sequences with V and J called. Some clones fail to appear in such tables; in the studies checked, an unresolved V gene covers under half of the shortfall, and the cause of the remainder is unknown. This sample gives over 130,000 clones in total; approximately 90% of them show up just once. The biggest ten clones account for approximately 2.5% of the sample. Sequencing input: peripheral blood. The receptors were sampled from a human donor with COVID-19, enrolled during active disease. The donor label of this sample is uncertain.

In DNA form, the CDR3 reads TGTGCCAGCAGCTTAGAAGGAGGGCCCTACGAGCAGTACTTC. Translating it yields CASSLEGGPYEQYF. This chain links TRBV7-9 with TRBJ2-7, with a weak D call TRBD2 (6 bases). This CDR3 has 14 residues. Trimming cost V 1 base and J 2 bases, with 9 bases left between them. Germline CDR1 and CDR2: SEHNR and FQNEAQ (reference sequence).

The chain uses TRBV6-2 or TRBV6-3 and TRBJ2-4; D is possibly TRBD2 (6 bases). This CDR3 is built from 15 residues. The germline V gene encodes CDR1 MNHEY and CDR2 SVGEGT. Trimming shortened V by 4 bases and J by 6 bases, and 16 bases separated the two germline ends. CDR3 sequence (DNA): TGTGCCAGCAGTTGGGCACCCGAGGGAGGAAACATTCAGTACTTC. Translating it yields CASSWAPEGGNIQYF.

The CDR3 loop is CASGLYSGNTIYF. For the CDR3, the DNA is TGTGCCAGCGGGCTTTACTCTGGAAACACCATATATTTT. The chain has TRBV6-5 and TRBJ1-3, with D hard to call. Trimming took 8 bases from V and 0 from J, leaving 8 bases between them. This CDR3 has 13 residues. Germline CDR1 reads MNHEY; CDR2 reads SVGAGI.

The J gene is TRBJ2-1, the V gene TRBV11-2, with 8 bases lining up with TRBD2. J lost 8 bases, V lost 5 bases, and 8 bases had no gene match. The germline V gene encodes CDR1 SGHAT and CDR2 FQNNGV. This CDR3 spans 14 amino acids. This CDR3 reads CASSPLSGSYEQFF. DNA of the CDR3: TGTGCCAGCAGCCCCTTAAGCGGGAGCTATGAGCAGTTCTTC.

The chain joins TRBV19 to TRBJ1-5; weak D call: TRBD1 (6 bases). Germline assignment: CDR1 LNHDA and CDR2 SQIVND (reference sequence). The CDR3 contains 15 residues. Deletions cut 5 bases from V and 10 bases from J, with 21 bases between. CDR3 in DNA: TGTGCCAGTAGTCCAGAAGGGGGTCCCTACCCCCCCCAGCATTTT. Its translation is CASSPEGGPYPPQHF.

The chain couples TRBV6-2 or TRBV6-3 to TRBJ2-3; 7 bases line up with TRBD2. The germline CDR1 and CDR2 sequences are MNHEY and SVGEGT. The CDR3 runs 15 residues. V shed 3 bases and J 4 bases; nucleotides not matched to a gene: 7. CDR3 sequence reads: CASSYGLAVPDTQYF. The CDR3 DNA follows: TGTGCCAGCAGTTATGGGCTAGCGGTTCCAGATACGCAGTATTTT.

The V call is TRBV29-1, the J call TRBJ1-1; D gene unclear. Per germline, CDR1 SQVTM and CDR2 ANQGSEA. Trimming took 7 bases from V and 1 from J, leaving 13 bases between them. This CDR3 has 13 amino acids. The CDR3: CSATQRGNTEAFF. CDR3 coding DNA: TGCAGCGCCACGCAGCGGGGGAACACTGAAGCTTTCTTT.

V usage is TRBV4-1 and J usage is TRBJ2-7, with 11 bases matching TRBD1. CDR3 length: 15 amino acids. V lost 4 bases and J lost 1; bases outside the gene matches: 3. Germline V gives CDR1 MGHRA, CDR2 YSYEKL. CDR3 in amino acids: CASSPGQGASYEQYF. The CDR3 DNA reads TGCGCCAGCAGCCCCGGACAGGGGGCTTCCTACGAGCAGTACTTC.

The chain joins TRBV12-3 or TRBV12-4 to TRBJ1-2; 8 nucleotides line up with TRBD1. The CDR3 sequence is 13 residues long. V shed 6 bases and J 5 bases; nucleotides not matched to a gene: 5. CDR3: CASSATGEYGYTF. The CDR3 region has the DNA TGTGCCAGCAGCGCGACAGGGGAATATGGCTACACCTTC.

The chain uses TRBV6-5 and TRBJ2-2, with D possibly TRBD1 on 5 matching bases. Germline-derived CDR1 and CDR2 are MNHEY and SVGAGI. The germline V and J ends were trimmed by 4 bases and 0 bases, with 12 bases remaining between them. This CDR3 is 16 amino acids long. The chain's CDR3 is CASSSRAPSNTGELFF. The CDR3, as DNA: TGTGCCAGCAGTTCCAGGGCTCCGTCGAACACCGGGGAGCTGTTTTTT.

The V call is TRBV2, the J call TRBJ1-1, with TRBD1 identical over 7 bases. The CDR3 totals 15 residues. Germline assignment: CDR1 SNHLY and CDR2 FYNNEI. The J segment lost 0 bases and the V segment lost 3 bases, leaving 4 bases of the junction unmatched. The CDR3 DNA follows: TGTGCCAGCAGTGAGCAAGGGGGCATGAACACTGAAGCTTTCTTT. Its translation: CASSEQGGMNTEAFF.

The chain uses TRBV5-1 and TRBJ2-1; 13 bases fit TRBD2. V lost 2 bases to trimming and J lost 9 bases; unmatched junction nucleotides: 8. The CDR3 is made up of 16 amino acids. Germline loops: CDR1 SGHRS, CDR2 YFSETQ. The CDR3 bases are TGCGCCAGCAGCTTAACCGGGACTAGCGGGATGCCTGAGCAGTTCTTC. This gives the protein CASSLTGTSGMPEQFF.

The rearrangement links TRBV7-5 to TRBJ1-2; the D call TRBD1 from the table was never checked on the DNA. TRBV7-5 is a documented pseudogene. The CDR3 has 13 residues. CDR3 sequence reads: CVRSLDPQEGYTF. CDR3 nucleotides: TGTGTCAGAAGCTTAGACCCCCAGGAAGGCTACACCTTC.

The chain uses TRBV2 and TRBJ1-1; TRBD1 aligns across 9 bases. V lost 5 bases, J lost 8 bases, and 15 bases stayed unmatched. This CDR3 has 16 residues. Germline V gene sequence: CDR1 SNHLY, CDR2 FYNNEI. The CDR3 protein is CASSSTGTGTMGEAFF. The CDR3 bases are TGTGCCAGCAGTTCTACCGGGACAGGGACGATGGGCGAAGCTTTCTTT.

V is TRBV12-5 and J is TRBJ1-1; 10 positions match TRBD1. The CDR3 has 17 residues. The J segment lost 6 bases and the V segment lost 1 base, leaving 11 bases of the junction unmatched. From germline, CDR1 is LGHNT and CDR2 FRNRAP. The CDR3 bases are TGTGCTAGTGGTTTGGAAGTAAGGGACAGGGGATCACCTGAAGCTTTCTTT. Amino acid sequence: CASGLEVRDRGSPEAFF.

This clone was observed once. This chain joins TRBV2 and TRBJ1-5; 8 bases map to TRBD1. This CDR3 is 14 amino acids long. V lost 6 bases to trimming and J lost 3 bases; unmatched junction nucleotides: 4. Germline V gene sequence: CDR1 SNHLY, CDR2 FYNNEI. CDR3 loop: CASRQTGVNQPQHF. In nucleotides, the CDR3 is TGTGCCAGCAGACAGACAGGGGTCAATCAGCCCCAGCATTTT.

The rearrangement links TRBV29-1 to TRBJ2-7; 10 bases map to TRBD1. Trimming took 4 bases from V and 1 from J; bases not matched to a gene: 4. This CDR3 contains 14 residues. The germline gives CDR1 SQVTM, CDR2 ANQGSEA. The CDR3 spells CSVGRTGGSYEQYF. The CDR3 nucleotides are TGCAGCGTTGGGAGGACAGGGGGATCCTACGAGCAGTACTTC.

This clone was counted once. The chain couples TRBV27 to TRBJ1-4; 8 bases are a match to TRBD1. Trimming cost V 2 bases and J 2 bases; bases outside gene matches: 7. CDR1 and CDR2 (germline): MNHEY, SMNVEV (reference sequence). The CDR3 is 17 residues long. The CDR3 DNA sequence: TGTGCCAGCAGTTTACGTCAGGGACAGGCGACTAATGAAAAACTGTTTTTT. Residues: CASSLRQGQATNEKLFF.

In nucleotides, the CDR3 is TGTGCCAGCAGCGTAGCGCCGAGCACTGAAGCTTTCTTT. Its translation: CASSVAPSTEAFF. The rearrangement joins TRBV9 to TRBJ1-1; D is ambiguous. Trimming cost V 0 bases and J 4 bases, with 7 bases left between them. Germline V gives CDR1 SGDLS, CDR2 YYNGEE. The CDR3 covers 13 residues.

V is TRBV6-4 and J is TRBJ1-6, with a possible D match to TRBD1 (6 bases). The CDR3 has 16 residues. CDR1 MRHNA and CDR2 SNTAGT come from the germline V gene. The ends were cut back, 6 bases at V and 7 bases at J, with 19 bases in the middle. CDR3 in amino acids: CASRDTDRSRNSPLHF. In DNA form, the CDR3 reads TGTGCCAGCAGAGACACTGACAGGTCGCGCAATTCACCCCTCCACTTT.

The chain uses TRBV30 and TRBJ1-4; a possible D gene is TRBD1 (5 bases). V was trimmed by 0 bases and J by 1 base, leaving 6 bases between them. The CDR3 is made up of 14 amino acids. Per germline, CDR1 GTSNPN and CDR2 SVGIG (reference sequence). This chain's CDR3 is CAWSVQETNEKLFF. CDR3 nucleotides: TGTGCCTGGAGTGTACAGGAAACTAATGAAAAACTGTTTTTT.

The CDR3 protein is CASSAAGIYSGANVLTF. CDR3 nucleotide sequence: TGTGCCAGCAGCGCCGCCGGGATCTACTCTGGGGCCAACGTCCTGACTTTC. This chain links TRBV11-2 with TRBJ2-6, with a weak D call TRBD2 (5 bases). The CDR3 totals 17 residues. The V gene lost 5 bases and the J gene lost 0 bases, with 14 bases spanning the gap. CDR1 and CDR2 from the germline V gene are SGHAT and FQNNGV.

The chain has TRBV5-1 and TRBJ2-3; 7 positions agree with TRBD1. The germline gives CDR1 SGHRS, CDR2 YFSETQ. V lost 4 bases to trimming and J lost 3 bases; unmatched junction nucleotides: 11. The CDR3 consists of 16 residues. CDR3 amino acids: CASSRDRVQATDTQYF. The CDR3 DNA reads TGCGCCAGCAGCCGTGACAGGGTCCAAGCAACAGATACGCAGTATTTT.

The CDR3 region is CAPMELLSTDTQYF. The DNA of the CDR3 is TGTGCCCCGATGGAGTTGTTGAGCACAGATACGCAGTATTTT. The V gene is TRBV7-9, the J gene TRBJ2-3; D gene uncertain. The V gene lost 11 bases and the J gene lost 0 bases, with 15 bases spanning the gap. CDR3 length: 14 residues. Germline loops: CDR1 SEHNR, CDR2 FQNEAQ (reference sequence).

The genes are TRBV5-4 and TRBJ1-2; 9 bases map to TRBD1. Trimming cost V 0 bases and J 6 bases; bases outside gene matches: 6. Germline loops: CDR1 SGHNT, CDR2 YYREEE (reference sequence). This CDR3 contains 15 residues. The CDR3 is CASSLGTRTGDGYTF. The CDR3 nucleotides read TGTGCCAGCAGCTTGGGGACCCGGACAGGGGATGGCTACACCTTC.

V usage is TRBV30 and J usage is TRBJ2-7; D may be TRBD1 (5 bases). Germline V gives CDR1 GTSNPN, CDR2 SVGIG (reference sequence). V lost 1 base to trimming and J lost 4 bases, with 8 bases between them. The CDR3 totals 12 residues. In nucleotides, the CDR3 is TGTGCCTGGAGTGCCCCAGGGTACGAGCAGTACTTC. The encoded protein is CAWSAPGYEQYF.

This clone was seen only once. This CDR3 reads CATSDLGAPGGNEQFF. CDR3 coding DNA: TGTGCCACCAGTGATTTGGGGGCACCAGGGGGCAATGAGCAGTTCTTC. The V and J genes are TRBV24-1 and TRBJ2-1, with 7 nucleotides matching TRBD1. J lost 6 bases, V lost 0 bases, and 7 bases had no gene match. From germline, CDR1 is KGHDR and CDR2 SFDVKD. The CDR3 loop spans 16 amino acids.